This T cell receptor (beta chain) came from a study of T cell changes during pregnancy in multiple sclerosis. CDR3 length: 16 amino acids. The V gene end was trimmed by 1 base and the J gene end by 4 bases; junction bases not matched to a gene: 7. The germline gives CDR1 SGHVS, CDR2 FQNEAQ. Some clones are missing from TCRdb's copy, which holds only in-frame ones; the method was immunoSEQ multiplex PCR. The data contain some 40,000 clones, under 90% of them seen just once; the ten biggest clones take up 4.7%. This sequence joins TRBV7-8 and TRBJ2-7; 10 positions match TRBD2. This TCR was recovered from a female donor in good health, enrolled as a control in a pregnancy study. Sequences were derived from peripheral blood, sampled in the second trimester of pregnancy. Here the CDR3 DNA reads TGTGCCAGCAGCTTAGGAGGGGTAGCGGGAGGATACGAGCAGTACTTC. It encodes CASSLGGVAGGYEQYF.